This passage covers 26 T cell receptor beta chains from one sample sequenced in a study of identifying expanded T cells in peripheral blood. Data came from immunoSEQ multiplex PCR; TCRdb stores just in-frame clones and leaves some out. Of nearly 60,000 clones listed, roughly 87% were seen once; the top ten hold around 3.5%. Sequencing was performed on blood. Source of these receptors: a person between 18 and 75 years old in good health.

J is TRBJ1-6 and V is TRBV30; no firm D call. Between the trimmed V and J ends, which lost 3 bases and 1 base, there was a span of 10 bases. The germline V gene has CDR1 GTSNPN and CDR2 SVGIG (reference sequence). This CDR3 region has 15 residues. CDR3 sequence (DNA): TGTGCCTGGAGAGCGGGGATTTCCTATAATTCACCCCTCCACTTT. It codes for CAWRAGISYNSPLHF.

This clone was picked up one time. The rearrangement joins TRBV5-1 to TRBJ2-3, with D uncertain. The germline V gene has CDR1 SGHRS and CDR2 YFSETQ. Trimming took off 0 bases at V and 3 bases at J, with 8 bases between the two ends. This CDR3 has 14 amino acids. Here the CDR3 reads CASSLGTVTDTQYF. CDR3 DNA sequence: TGCGCCAGCAGCTTGGGAACTGTAACAGATACGCAGTATTTT.

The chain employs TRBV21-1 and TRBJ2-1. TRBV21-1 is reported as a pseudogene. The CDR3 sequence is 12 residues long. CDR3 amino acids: CASSPNRRPQFF. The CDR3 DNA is TGTGCCAGCAGCCCGAATCGGCGACCCCAGTTCTTC.

The CDR3 protein is CASSPLAGGSIDTQYF. The CDR3 region has the DNA TGTGCCAGCTCACCACTCGCGGGAGGGTCCATAGATACGCAGTATTTT. This chain links TRBV18 with TRBJ2-3; 9 nucleotides align to TRBD2. The germline CDR1 and CDR2 sequences are KGHSH and LQKENI. The CDR3 has 16 amino acids. Trimming at V came to 1 base and at J to 5 bases, leaving 7 bases not matched to a gene.

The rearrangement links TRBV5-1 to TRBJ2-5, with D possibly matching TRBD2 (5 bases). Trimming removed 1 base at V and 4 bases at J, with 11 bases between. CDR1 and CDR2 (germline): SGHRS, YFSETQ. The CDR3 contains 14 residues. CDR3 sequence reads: CASSLTSSGETQYF. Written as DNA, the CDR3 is TGCGCCAGCAGCTTGACTAGTTCGGGAGAGACCCAGTACTTC.

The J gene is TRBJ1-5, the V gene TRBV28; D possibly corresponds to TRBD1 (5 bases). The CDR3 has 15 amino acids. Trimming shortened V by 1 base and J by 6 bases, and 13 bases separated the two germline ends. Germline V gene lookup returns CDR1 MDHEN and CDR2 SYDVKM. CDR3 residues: CASSLYPGLRQPQHF. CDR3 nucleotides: TGTGCCAGCAGTTTATACCCAGGGCTCCGTCAGCCCCAGCATTTT. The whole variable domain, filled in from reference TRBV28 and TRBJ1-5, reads DVKVTQSSRYLVKRTGEKVFLECVQDMDHENMFWYRQDPGLGLRLIYFSYDVKMKEKGDIPEGYSVSREKKERFSLILESASTNQTSMYLCASSLYPGLRQPQHFGDGTRLSIL.

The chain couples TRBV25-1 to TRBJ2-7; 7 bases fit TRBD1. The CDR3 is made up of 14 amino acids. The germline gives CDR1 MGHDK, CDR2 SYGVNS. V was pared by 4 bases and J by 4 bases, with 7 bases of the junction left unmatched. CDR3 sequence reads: CASSGRDRFYEQYF. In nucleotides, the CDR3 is TGTGCCAGCAGTGGACGGGACAGATTTTACGAGCAGTACTTC.

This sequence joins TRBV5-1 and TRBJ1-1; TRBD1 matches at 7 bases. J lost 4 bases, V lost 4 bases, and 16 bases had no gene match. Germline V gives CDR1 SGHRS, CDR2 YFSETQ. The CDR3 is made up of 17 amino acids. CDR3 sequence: CASSPRDSVHLGTEAFF. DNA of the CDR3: TGCGCCAGCAGCCCGAGGGACAGCGTCCATTTGGGCACTGAAGCTTTCTTT.

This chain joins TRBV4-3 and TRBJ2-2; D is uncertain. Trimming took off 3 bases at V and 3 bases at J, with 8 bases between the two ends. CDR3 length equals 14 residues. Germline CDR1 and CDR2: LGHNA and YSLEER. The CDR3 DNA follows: TGCGCCAGCAGCCACTCCATGGACACCGGGGAGCTGTTTTTT. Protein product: CASSHSMDTGELFF.

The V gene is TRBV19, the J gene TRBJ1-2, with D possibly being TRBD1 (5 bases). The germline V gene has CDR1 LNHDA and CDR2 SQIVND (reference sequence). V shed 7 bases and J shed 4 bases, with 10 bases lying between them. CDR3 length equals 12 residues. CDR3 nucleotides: TGTGCCAGTAATCAGGGTGGCTATGGCTACACCTTC. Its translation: CASNQGGYGYTF. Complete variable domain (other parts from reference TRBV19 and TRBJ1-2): DGGITQSPKYLFRKEGQNVTLSCEQNLNHDAMYWYRQDPGQGLRLIYYSQIVNDFQKGDIAEGYSVSREKKESFPLTVTSAQKNPTAFYLCASNQGGYGYTFGSGTRLTVV.

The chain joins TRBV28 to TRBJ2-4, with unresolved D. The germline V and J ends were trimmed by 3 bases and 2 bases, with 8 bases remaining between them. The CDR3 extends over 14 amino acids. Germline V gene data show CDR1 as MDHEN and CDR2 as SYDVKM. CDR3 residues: CASSFFLTKNIQYF. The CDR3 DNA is TGTGCCAGCAGTTTCTTTCTAACCAAAAACATTCAGTACTTC.

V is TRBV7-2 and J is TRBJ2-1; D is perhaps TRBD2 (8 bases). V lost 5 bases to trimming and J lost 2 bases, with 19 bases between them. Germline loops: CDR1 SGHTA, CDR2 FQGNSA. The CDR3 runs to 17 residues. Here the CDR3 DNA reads TGTGCCAGCAGCATGTCTAGTAGCGGGACAGCCTACAATGAGCAGTTCTTC. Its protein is CASSMSSSGTAYNEQFF.

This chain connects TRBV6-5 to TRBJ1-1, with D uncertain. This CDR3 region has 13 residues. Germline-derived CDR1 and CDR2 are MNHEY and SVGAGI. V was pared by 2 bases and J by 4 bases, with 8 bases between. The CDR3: CASSYGRGTEAFF. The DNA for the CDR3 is TGTGCCAGCAGTTACGGACGGGGCACTGAAGCTTTCTTT.

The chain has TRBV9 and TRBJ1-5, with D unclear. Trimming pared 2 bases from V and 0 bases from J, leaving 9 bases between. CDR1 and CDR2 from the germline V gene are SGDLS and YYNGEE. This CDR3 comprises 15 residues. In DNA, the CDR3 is TGTGCCAGCAGCGTTGACGCACGTAGCAATCAGCCCCAGCATTTT. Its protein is CASSVDARSNQPQHF.

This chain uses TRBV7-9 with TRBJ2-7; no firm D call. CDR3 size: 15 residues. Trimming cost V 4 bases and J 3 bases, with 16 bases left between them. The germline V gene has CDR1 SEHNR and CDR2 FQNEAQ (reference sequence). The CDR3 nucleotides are TGTGCCAGCAGCTCCCGGCTTTCTAGGGTCTACGAGCAGTACTTC. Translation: CASSSRLSRVYEQYF.

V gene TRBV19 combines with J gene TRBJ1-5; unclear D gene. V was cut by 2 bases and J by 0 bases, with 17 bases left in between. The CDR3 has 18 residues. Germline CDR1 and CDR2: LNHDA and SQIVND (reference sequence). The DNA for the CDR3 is TGTGCCAGTAGTATAAGAGAGGGCAGGCGGAATAGCAATCAGCCCCAGCATTTT. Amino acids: CASSIREGRRNSNQPQHF.

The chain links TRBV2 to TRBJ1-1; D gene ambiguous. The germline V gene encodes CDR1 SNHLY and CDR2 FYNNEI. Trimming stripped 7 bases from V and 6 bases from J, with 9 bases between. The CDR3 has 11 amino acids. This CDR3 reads CASNRIAEAFF. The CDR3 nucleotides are TGTGCCAGCAACCGGATCGCTGAAGCTTTCTTT.

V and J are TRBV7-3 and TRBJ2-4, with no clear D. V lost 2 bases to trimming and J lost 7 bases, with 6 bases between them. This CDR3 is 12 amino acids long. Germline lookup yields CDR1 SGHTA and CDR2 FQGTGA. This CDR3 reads CASSLDGNIQYF. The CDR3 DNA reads TGTGCCAGCAGCTTAGATGGGAACATTCAGTACTTC.

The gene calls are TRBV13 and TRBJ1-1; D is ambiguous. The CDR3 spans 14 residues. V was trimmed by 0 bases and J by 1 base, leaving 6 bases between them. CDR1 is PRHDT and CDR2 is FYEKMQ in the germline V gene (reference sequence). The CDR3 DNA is TGTGCCAGCAGCTTAGGCCTGCGGAACACTGAAGCTTTCTTT. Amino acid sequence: CASSLGLRNTEAFF.

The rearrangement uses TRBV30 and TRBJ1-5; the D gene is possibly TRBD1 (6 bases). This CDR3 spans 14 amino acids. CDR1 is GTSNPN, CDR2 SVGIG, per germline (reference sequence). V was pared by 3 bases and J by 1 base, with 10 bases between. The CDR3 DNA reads TGTGCCTGGAGCGTACAGGGAAGCAATCAGCCCCAGCATTTT. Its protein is CAWSVQGSNQPQHF. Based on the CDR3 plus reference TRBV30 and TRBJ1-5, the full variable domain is SQTIHQWPATLVQPVGSPLSLECTVEGTSNPNLYWYRQAAGRGLQLLFYSVGIGQISSEVPQNLSASRPQDRQFILSSKKLLLSDSGFYLCAWSVQGSNQPQHFGDGTRLSIL.

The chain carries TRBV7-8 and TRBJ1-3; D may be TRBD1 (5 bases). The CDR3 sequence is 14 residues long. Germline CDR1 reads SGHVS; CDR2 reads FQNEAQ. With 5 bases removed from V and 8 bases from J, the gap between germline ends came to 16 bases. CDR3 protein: CASSPRAGGDTIYF. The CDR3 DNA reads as TGTGCCAGCAGCCCGCGAGCGGGAGGGGACACCATATATTTT.

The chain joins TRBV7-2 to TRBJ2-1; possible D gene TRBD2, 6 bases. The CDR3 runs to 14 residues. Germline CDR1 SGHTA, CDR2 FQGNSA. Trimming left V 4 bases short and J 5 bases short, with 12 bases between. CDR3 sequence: CASSSGRLNNEQFF. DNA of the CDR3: TGTGCCAGCAGCTCAGGGAGGTTAAACAATGAGCAGTTCTTC.

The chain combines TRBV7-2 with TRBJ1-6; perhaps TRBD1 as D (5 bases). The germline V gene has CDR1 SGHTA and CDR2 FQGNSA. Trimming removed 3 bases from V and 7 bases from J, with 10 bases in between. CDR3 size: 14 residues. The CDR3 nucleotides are TGTGCCAGCAGCTTTAGAGGGGCGAATTCACCCCTCCACTTT. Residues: CASSFRGANSPLHF.

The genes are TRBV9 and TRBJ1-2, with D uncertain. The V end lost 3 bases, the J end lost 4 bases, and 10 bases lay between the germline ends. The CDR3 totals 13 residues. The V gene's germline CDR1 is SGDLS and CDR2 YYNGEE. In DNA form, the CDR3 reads TGTGCCAGCAGCGAAGCCTGGGGCTATGGCTACACCTTC. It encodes CASSEAWGYGYTF.

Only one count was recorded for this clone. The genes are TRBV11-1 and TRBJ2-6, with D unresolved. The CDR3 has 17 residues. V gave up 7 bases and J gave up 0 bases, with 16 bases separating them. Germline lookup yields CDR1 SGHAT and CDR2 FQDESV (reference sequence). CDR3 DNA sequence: TGTGCCAGCAACCCAGGCCTTAGCTACTCTGGGGCCAACGTCCTGACTTTC. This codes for CASNPGLSYSGANVLTF.

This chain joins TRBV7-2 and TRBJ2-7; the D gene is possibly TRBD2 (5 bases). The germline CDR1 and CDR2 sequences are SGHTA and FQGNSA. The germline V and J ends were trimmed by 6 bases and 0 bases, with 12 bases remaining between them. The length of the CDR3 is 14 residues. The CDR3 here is CASRFRGSSYEQYF. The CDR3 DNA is TGTGCCAGCAGGTTTCGGGGAAGCTCCTACGAGCAGTACTTC. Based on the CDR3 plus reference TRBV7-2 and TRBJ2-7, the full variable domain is GAGVSQSPSNKVTEKGKDVELRCDPISGHTALYWYRQSLGQGLEFLIYFQGNSAPDKSGLPSDRFSAERTGGSVSTLTIQRTQQEDSAVYLCASRFRGSSYEQYFGPGTRLTVT.